This T cell receptor (beta chain) derives from a study of metastatic and nonmetastatic thyroid tumors. No patient received treatment before thyroid surgery. Trimming took off 3 bases at V and 2 bases at J, with 14 bases between the two ends. Germline CDR1 DFQATT, CDR2 SNEGSKA (reference sequence). CDR3 length equals 14 residues. Authors' methods: The distant-metastasis classifier for papillary thyroid cancer was built from CDR3 differences across clinicopathological groups. TCRdb redid the clone calls on the PCR reads using MiXCR. The V and J calls here are based on TCRdb, not the publication. Seen here are 30,000 to 40,000 clones, roughly 15% observed once, and the top ten hold around 20%. On this clone: Its antigen is undetermined.

Findings and caveats of the study: Across blood and tumor, TCR beta diversity in malignant thyroid tumors was reportedly significantly higher than in benign nodules.

V and J are TRBV20-1 and TRBJ2-7; D is ambiguous. This sequence originates from a male donor with papillary thyroid cancer or a benign thyroid nodule (not recorded which). Some clones in this sample may be carry-over from other donors' samples. The sequencing sample was made of blood. The CDR3 coding sequence is TGCAGTGCTAGCACGTGGGCTTGTCCCTACGAGCAGTACTTC. Encoded protein: CSASTWACPYEQYF.